This T cell receptor beta chain appears in the sequencing data of a study of blood T cell repertoires in COVID-19. Study as a whole: Samples came from the United States, Italy and Spain, spanning acute and convalescent COVID-19. From T cells, B-cell-depleted T cells, or PBMCs came the material, which was cDNA or gDNA.

Germline-derived CDR1 and CDR2 are SNHLY and FYNNEI. Germline trimming cut 1 base from V and 2 bases from J; bases unmatched to any gene: 7. The CDR3 extends over 16 amino acids. Authors' processing steps: Nucleated cell number was recorded as an estimate derived from reference gene primer amplification. The protocol was immunoSEQ multiplex PCR, while the TCRdb copy is restricted to in-frame clones and leaves out a portion. V, J and clone size reflect that table, while D and trimming were determined from the DNA. The profile shows tens of thousands of clones, about 82% of them singletons. The chain uses TRBV2 and TRBJ2-5; 7 nucleotides agree with TRBD2. Input material: peripheral blood. This TCR was recovered from a woman aged 80 or over with acute or convalescent COVID-19. Here the CDR3 DNA reads TGTGCCAGCAGTGAAGTTGGGTGGGGGGGGCAAGAGACCCAGTACTTC. Translating gives CASSEVGWGGQETQYF.